This entry lists 29 T cell receptor beta chains sequenced from one sample in a study of T cell responses to AZD1222 COVID-19 vaccine. Profiled with immunoSEQ multiplex PCR; TCRdb holds only in-frame clones, not every one. The sample records some 150,000 clones, 90% being singletons. Sequencing used peripheral blood, obtained on day 0 of AZD1222 vaccination. The receptors stem from an adult in good health.

V usage is TRBV6-5 and J usage is TRBJ2-7; D is possibly TRBD1 (6 bases). Germline CDR1 MNHEY, CDR2 SVGAGI. The germline V and J ends were trimmed by 10 bases and 2 bases, with 12 bases remaining between them. The CDR3 length is 12 residues. CDR3 residues: CATQQGTYEQYF. In nucleotides, the CDR3 is TGTGCCACCCAACAGGGTACCTACGAGCAGTACTTC.

The genes are TRBV9 and TRBJ2-3; D might be TRBD1 or TRBD2, each matching 5 bases. V lost 8 bases and J 4 bases, leaving 14 bases between the germline ends. CDR3 length equals 13 residues. In germline, CDR1 is SGDLS, CDR2 YYNGEE. CDR3 region: CASSRGSADTQYF. The CDR3, as DNA: TGTGCCAGTTCCCGGGGCTCGGCAGATACGCAGTATTTT.

This chain links TRBV5-1 with TRBJ1-2; D call uncertain. CDR1 is SGHRS and CDR2 is YFSETQ in the germline V gene. Trimming removed 4 bases from V and 8 bases from J, with 18 bases in between. This CDR3 region has 14 residues. CDR3 coding DNA: TGCGCCAGCAGCCCCCTCCCCGGCCTTATGGGCTACACCTTC. Its protein is CASSPLPGLMGYTF.

V is TRBV19 and J is TRBJ1-1; D may be TRBD1 (6 bases). V lost 2 bases and J 4 bases, leaving 11 bases between the germline ends. Germline loops: CDR1 LNHDA, CDR2 SQIVND (reference sequence). The CDR3 has 14 residues. CDR3 sequence (DNA): TGTGCCAGTAGTATAACACAGGGTACCACTGAAGCTTTCTTT. Protein sequence: CASSITQGTTEAFF. Full variable domain (outside the CDR3, taken from reference TRBV19 and TRBJ1-1): DGGITQSPKYLFRKEGQNVTLSCEQNLNHDAMYWYRQDPGQGLRLIYYSQIVNDFQKGDIAEGYSVSREKKESFPLTVTSAQKNPTAFYLCASSITQGTTEAFFGQGTRLTVV.

The V gene is TRBV7-2, the J gene TRBJ2-7; 10 nucleotides match TRBD2. The CDR3 is 15 residues long. V gave up 5 bases and J gave up 6 bases; unmatched junction bases: 10. Germline CDR1 is SGHTA and CDR2 is FQGNSA. In nucleotides, the CDR3 is TGTGCCAGCAGCCCGTTAACTAGCGGGGTTTCCGAGCAGTACTTC. It yields the protein CASSPLTSGVSEQYF.

The rearrangement joins TRBV7-9 to TRBJ2-5; 12 bases are shared with TRBD2. The CDR3 spans 16 residues. Germline CDR1 and CDR2: SEHNR and FQNEAQ (reference sequence). J was trimmed by 2 bases and V by 5 bases; bases with no gene match: 6. CDR3 DNA: TGTGCCAGCAGCGATTCTAGCGGGGGGGGACAAGAGACCCAGTACTTC. The encoded protein is CASSDSSGGGQETQYF.

The chain combines TRBV12-5 with TRBJ2-1; TRBD2 aligns across 13 bases. This CDR3 is 15 amino acids long. The V segment lost 1 base and the J segment 10 bases; nucleotides outside the gene matches: 4. From germline, CDR1 is LGHNT and CDR2 FRNRAP. CDR3 coding DNA: TGTGCTAGTGGTTTGGCGGGACTAGCGGGAAGCGAGCAGTTCTTC. Protein product: CASGLAGLAGSEQFF.

This clone occurred once. The chain has TRBV27 and TRBJ1-2; no firm D call. The germline V gene has CDR1 MNHEY and CDR2 SMNVEV (reference sequence). V was clipped by 5 bases and J by 2 bases, with 15 bases between them. The CDR3 spans 15 residues. CDR3 region: CASSLRASINYGYTF. For the CDR3, the DNA is TGTGCCAGCAGTCTCCGGGCCTCAATCAACTATGGCTACACCTTC.

The genes are TRBV5-1 and TRBJ1-6, with 8 bases fitting TRBD1. The CDR3 is 15 amino acids. J lost 9 bases, V lost 0 bases, and 5 bases had no gene match. Germline values: CDR1 SGHRS, CDR2 YFSETQ. CDR3 loop: CASSLVQGAISPLHF. In DNA, the CDR3 is TGCGCCAGCAGCTTGGTTCAGGGGGCGATTTCACCCCTCCACTTT.

J is TRBJ2-1 and V is TRBV5-4; D assignment may be TRBD1 or TRBD2 (6 bases each). Germline assignment: CDR1 SGHNT and CDR2 YYREEE (reference sequence). This CDR3 spans 15 amino acids. The V and J ends lost 4 bases and 0 bases respectively, with 11 bases between them. The CDR3 DNA follows: TGTGCCAGCAGCCTCGGGGGCAGCTCCTACAATGAGCAGTTCTTC. Its translation: CASSLGGSSYNEQFF.

This chain joins TRBV7-9 and TRBJ2-2; the D is unclear. The CDR3 loop spans 15 amino acids. CDR1 is SEHNR and CDR2 is FQNEAQ in the germline V gene (reference sequence). Trimming stripped 2 bases from V and 1 base from J, with 8 bases between. This CDR3 reads CASSLIGQNTGELFF. Written as DNA, the CDR3 is TGTGCCAGCAGCTTAATCGGCCAGAACACCGGGGAGCTGTTTTTT.

V is TRBV7-2 and J is TRBJ2-7; TRBD2 matches at 13 bases. J was trimmed by 2 bases and V by 3 bases; bases with no gene match: 1. Germline lookup yields CDR1 SGHTA and CDR2 FQGNSA. The CDR3 runs to 15 residues. Here the CDR3 reads CASSFTSGGAYEQYF. The CDR3 DNA follows: TGTGCCAGCAGCTTTACTAGCGGGGGGGCCTACGAGCAGTACTTC. Drawing the rest from reference TRBV7-2 and TRBJ2-7, the complete variable domain is GAGVSQSPSNKVTEKGKDVELRCDPISGHTALYWYRQSLGQGLEFLIYFQGNSAPDKSGLPSDRFSAERTGGSVSTLTIQRTQQEDSAVYLCASSFTSGGAYEQYFGPGTRLTVT.

The gene calls are TRBV14 and TRBJ2-2; a possible D gene is TRBD1 (5 bases). With 0 bases removed from V and 7 bases from J, the gap between germline ends came to 18 bases. Looked up from germline, CDR1 is SGHDN and CDR2 is FVKESK. The CDR3 runs to 17 residues. CDR3 nucleotide sequence: TGTGCCAGCAGCCAAGATTTTGGGATAGGGGCTAACGGGGAGCTGTTTTTT. Protein: CASSQDFGIGANGELFF. The full variable domain, completed using reference TRBV14 and TRBJ2-2, is EAGVTQFPSHSVIEKGQTVTLRCDPISGHDNLYWYRRVMGKEIKFLLHFVKESKQDESGMPNNRFLAERTGGTYSTLKVQPAELEDSGVYFCASSQDFGIGANGELFFGEGSRLTVL.

In DNA form, the CDR3 reads TGTGCCAGCAGTTTAGCTCAGAAGCAGTACTTC. This translates into CASSLAQKQYF. The chain has TRBV12-3 or TRBV12-4 and TRBJ2-7; D unclear. This CDR3 has 11 residues. Between the trimmed V and J ends, which lost 0 bases and 8 bases, there was a span of 5 bases.

The V and J genes are TRBV7-2 and TRBJ2-3, with D perhaps matching TRBD1 (6 bases). CDR3 length: 17 amino acids. V was clipped by 3 bases and J by 0 bases, with 16 bases between them. Germline values: CDR1 SGHTA, CDR2 FQGNSA. The CDR3 sequence is CASSFFSTGTSTDTQYF. CDR3 nucleotide sequence: TGTGCCAGCAGCTTTTTCTCGACAGGAACTAGCACAGATACGCAGTATTTT.

J is TRBJ1-3 and V is TRBV3-1 (or the pseudogene TRBV3-2); the D is unclear. CDR3 size: 15 residues. The germline gives CDR1 LGHDT, CDR2 YNNKEL (reference sequence). V lost 3 bases and J 0 bases, leaving 9 bases between the germline ends. CDR3 residues: CASSHGRSSGNTIYF. DNA for the CDR3: TGTGCCAGCAGCCACGGACGGAGCTCTGGAAACACCATATATTTT.

The V and J genes are TRBV6-5 and TRBJ1-2; D may be TRBD1 (5 bases). The length of the CDR3 is 15 residues. Germline-derived CDR1 and CDR2 are MNHEY and SVGAGI. The ends were cut back, 2 bases at V and 0 bases at J, with 10 bases in the middle. The CDR3 DNA reads as TGTGCCAGCAGTTACGACAGCCGAGCTAACTATGGCTACACCTTC. Translating gives CASSYDSRANYGYTF.

In DNA, the CDR3 is TGTGCCAGCAGCTCCACCGGGCCAGGCAATGAGCAGTTCTTC. This gives the protein CASSSTGPGNEQFF. The chain joins TRBV5-6 to TRBJ2-1; the D is unclear. V dropped 3 bases and J dropped 6 bases, with 13 bases sitting between them. Germline V gives CDR1 SGHDT, CDR2 YYEEEE. This CDR3 region has 14 residues. The whole variable domain, remainder taken from reference TRBV5-6 and TRBJ2-1, is DAGVTQSPTHLIKTRGQQVTLRCSPKSGHDTVSWYQQALGQGPQFIFQYYEEEERQRGNFPDRFSGHQFPNYSSELNVNALLLGDSALYLCASSSTGPGNEQFFGPGTRLTVL.

J is TRBJ2-1 and V is TRBV19, with 7 bases matching TRBD2. This CDR3 has 14 residues. The germline CDR1 and CDR2 sequences are LNHDA and SQIVND (reference sequence). The V and J ends lost 5 bases and 8 bases, in that order; junction bases with no gene match: 9. In nucleotides, the CDR3 is TGTGCCAGTAGTCCCTACAAGGGAGGGGATGAGCAGTTCTTC. Translation: CASSPYKGGDEQFF.

The chain recombines TRBV5-1 with TRBJ2-1; D may be TRBD1 (5 bases). The germline CDR1 and CDR2 sequences are SGHRS and YFSETQ. This CDR3 is built from 14 residues. Trimming cost V 0 bases and J 7 bases, with 11 bases left between them. CDR3 in DNA: TGCGCCAGCAGCTTGGGAGCAGGGTCAAATGAGCAGTTCTTC. Translating it yields CASSLGAGSNEQFF.

The chain links TRBV6-6 to TRBJ2-1, with D uncertain. Between the trimmed V and J ends, which lost 6 bases and 1 base, there was a span of 16 bases. CDR1 and CDR2 from the germline V gene are MNHNY and SVGAGI (reference sequence). The CDR3 sequence is 16 residues long. In nucleotides, the CDR3 is TGTGCCAGCAGCCCCTCCGACCCGACTTCCTACAATGAGCAGTTCTTC. This translates into CASSPSDPTSYNEQFF.

V usage is TRBV7-6 and J usage is TRBJ2-1, with TRBD2 identical over 7 bases. The V gene end was trimmed by 2 bases and the J gene end by 4 bases; junction bases not matched to a gene: 5. The CDR3 length is 15 residues. CDR1 is SGHVS, CDR2 FNYEAQ, per germline. In DNA form, the CDR3 reads TGTGCCAGCAGCTTAAGCCCTAGCGGATACAATGAGCAGTTCTTC. Protein sequence: CASSLSPSGYNEQFF.

To note about this clone: At the DNA level, this CDR3 is encoded by other sequences in the same sample as well. The chain employs TRBV6-5 and TRBJ2-2; 11 nucleotides match TRBD2. The germline CDR1 and CDR2 sequences are MNHEY and SVGAGI. Trimming took 6 bases from V and 5 from J; bases not matched to a gene: 2. This CDR3 comprises 14 residues. The CDR3 is CASSRTSGTGELFF. In DNA form, the CDR3 reads TGTGCCAGCAGCCGGACTAGCGGGACCGGGGAGCTGTTTTTT.

This chain links TRBV19 with TRBJ2-7; D not resolved. Per germline, CDR1 LNHDA and CDR2 SQIVND (reference sequence). The V end was cut by 5 bases, the J end by 1 base, with 6 bases between. The CDR3 contains 12 residues. This chain's CDR3 is CASSGLSYEQYF. The CDR3 bases are TGTGCCAGTAGTGGGCTATCCTACGAGCAGTACTTC.

The rearrangement uses TRBV11-3 and TRBJ2-7; either TRBD1 or TRBD2 may fit D (5 bases each). The CDR3 runs to 16 residues. Germline assignment: CDR1 SGHNT and CDR2 YENEEA. V dropped 5 bases and J dropped 9 bases, with 26 bases sitting between them. The CDR3 sequence is CASSIREKAQEDGQYF. The DNA of the CDR3 is TGTGCCAGCAGCATCCGGGAAAAGGCACAGGAGGATGGGCAGTACTTC.

This clone was detected a few times. The J gene is TRBJ2-7, the V gene TRBV11-2; weak D call: TRBD1 (5 bases). The CDR3 contains 13 residues. V was cut by 3 bases and J by 3 bases, with 9 bases left in between. The germline V gene has CDR1 SGHAT and CDR2 FQNNGV. DNA for the CDR3: TGTGCCAGCAGCTTGAGTACAGGCTACGAGCAGTACTTC. Translating it yields CASSLSTGYEQYF.

This chain uses TRBV12-3 or TRBV12-4 with TRBJ2-7; D may correspond to TRBD1 or TRBD2 (5 bases each). Trimming left V 6 bases short and J 2 bases short, with 11 bases between. The CDR3 is 13 residues long. CDR3 protein: CASSRRGTYEQYF. The CDR3 nucleotides read TGTGCCAGCAGCCGCCGGGGCACCTACGAGCAGTACTTC.

This rearrangement joins TRBV6-1 to TRBJ1-3; unclear D gene. The CDR3 spans 18 residues. CDR1 and CDR2 from the germline V gene are MNHNS and SASEGT. Trimming left V 4 bases short and J 0 bases short, with 19 bases between. The CDR3 reads CASSAVPRERHSGNTIYF. The CDR3 DNA follows: TGTGCCAGCAGTGCAGTTCCGAGGGAGAGACACTCTGGAAACACCATATATTTT.

The V gene is TRBV5-1, the J gene TRBJ2-5, with D hard to call. This CDR3 has 12 residues. Germline values: CDR1 SGHRS, CDR2 YFSETQ. Trimming cost V 4 bases and J 4 bases, with 8 bases left between them. The CDR3 nucleotides read TGCGCCAGCAGCCGGACGGGAGAGACCCAGTACTTC. Protein product: CASSRTGETQYF.